A selection of T cell receptor beta chains follows, all from one sample in a study of blood T cell repertoires in COVID-19. Assay used: immunoSEQ multiplex PCR; TCRdb lists only in-frame clones, some missing. The table shows more than 250,000 clones, with 70% to 90% occurring only once. Sequencing was carried out using PBMCs or T cells enriched from blood (not recorded which). These receptors were taken from a woman aged 25 to 39 who had recovered from COVID-19. Each CDR3 is given with its conserved first and last residue. D genes are given only for firm matches. The listing skips clone size in some rows; elsewhere it reads once, few, many or a size class.

cdr3_aa cdr3_nt v_call d_call j_call clone_size cdr3_length
CASSPDRGGYNEQFF TGTGCCAGCAGCCCAGACAGGGGGGGATACAATGAGCAGTTCTTC TRBV7-9 TRBD1 TRBJ2-1 . 15
CASTPVGTGGTETQYF TGCGCCAGCACTCCGGTCGGGACAGGGGGTACGGAGACCCAGTACTTC TRBV5-1 TRBD1 TRBJ2-5 . 16
CASSPNRGRRETQYF TGTGCCAGCAGCCCGAACAGGGGGCGACGGGAGACCCAGTACTTC TRBV5-4 TRBD1 TRBJ2-5 . 15
CATSREPGLAGGRETQYF TGTGCCACCAGCAGAGAACCGGGACTAGCGGGGGGGCGAGAGACCCAGTACTTC TRBV15 TRBD2 TRBJ2-5 . 18
CASSVRSSPLHF TGTGCCAGCTCAGTTCGCTCCTCACCCCTCCACTTT TRBV12-3/TRBV12-4 . TRBJ1-6 few 12
CASSSGTGGWGTEAFF TGCGCCAGCAGCTCCGGGACAGGGGGTTGGGGCACTGAAGCTTTCTTT TRBV5-1 TRBD1 TRBJ1-1 . 16
CASSWTGGGEQFF TGTGCCAGCAGTTGGACAGGTGGCGGGGAGCAGTTCTTC TRBV12-3/TRBV12-4 TRBD1 TRBJ2-1 . 13
CAWSRGKDQPQHF TGTGCCTGGAGTCGAGGCAAAGATCAGCCCCAGCATTTT TRBV30 . TRBJ1-5 . 13
CASSLLQGASDGYTF TGTGCCAGCAGCTTGCTACAGGGGGCCTCTGATGGCTACACCTTC TRBV5-4 TRBD1 TRBJ1-2 . 15
CASSPLPEGQNNYGYTF TGTGCCAGCTCACCACTCCCGGAGGGACAGAATAACTATGGCTACACCTTC TRBV18 TRBD1 TRBJ1-2 . 17
CASSYDRGGNSPLHF TGTGCCAGCAGCTATGACAGGGGCGGTAATTCACCCCTCCACTTT TRBV7-6 TRBD1 TRBJ1-6 . 15
CASSPGTGGCLDTEAFF TGCGCCAGCAGTCCCGGGACAGGGGGCTGTCTCGACACTGAAGCTTTCTTT TRBV23-1 TRBD1 TRBJ1-1 . 17
CASSPQRTANTEAFF TGTGCCAGCTCACCACAGAGGACAGCCAACACTGAAGCTTTCTTT TRBV18 . TRBJ1-1 few 15
CASSLDGQGARNIQYF TGCGCCAGCAGCTTGGACGGACAGGGGGCGAGGAACATTCAGTACTTC TRBV5-1 TRBD1 TRBJ2-4 . 16
CASSYPGQGGNQPQHF TGTGCCAGCAGTTATCCGGGACAGGGGGGCAATCAGCCCCAGCATTTT TRBV6-2/TRBV6-3 TRBD1 TRBJ1-5 . 16
CASSFGTANYGYTF TGCGCCAGCAGCTTCGGGACAGCTAACTATGGCTACACCTTC TRBV5-1 TRBD1 TRBJ1-2 . 14
CASSPPPGQGQETQYF TGTGCCAGCAGCCCACCACCCGGGCAGGGCCAAGAGACCCAGTACTTC TRBV7-6 . TRBJ2-5 . 16
CASSQVGSGVQETQYF TGTGCCAGCAGCCAAGTCGGTAGCGGGGTACAAGAGACCCAGTACTTC TRBV3-1/TRBV3-2 TRBD2 TRBJ2-5 . 16
CASSGTESSPLHF TGTGCCAGCAGCGGGACAGAAAGTTCACCCCTCCACTTT TRBV9 . TRBJ1-6 . 13
CASSDSGNSPLHF TGTGCCAGCAGTGACAGCGGCAATTCACCCCTCCACTTT TRBV6-1 . TRBJ1-6 once 13
CASSLGRQAISTNEKLFF TGTGCCAGCAGCTTGGGCCGACAGGCAATTTCAACTAATGAAAAACTGTTTTTT TRBV5-8 . TRBJ1-4 . 18
CASSIPRTGLISGNTIYF TGTGCCAGTAGTATCCCCCGGACAGGGCTTATCTCTGGAAACACCATATATTTT TRBV19 TRBD1 TRBJ1-3 once 18
CASSTGTGLTGELFF TGTGCCAGCAGCACCGGGACAGGGTTGACCGGGGAGCTGTTTTTT TRBV11-2 TRBD1 TRBJ2-2 . 15
CASNRDIVRGQYF TGTGCCAGCAACAGGGACATCGTACGAGGGCAGTACTTC TRBV2 . TRBJ2-7 . 13
CASSTRTSGGTEAFF TGTGCCAGCAGCACCCGGACTTCGGGAGGCACTGAAGCTTTCTTT TRBV6-5 . TRBJ1-1 . 15
CAIRGQVTSTYGYTF TGTGCCATCAGAGGACAGGTCACCAGCACCTATGGCTACACCTTC TRBV10-3 TRBD1 TRBJ1-2 . 15
CAISSGQGGNQPQHF TGTGCCATCAGCTCGGGGCAGGGAGGGAATCAGCCCCAGCATTTT TRBV10-3 . TRBJ1-5 . 15
CASSIGTGTYEQYF TGTGCCAGCAGCATCGGGACAGGGACCTACGAGCAGTACTTC TRBV14 TRBD1 TRBJ2-7 . 14
CASMGRGYEKLFF TGTGCCAGTATGGGCAGGGGTTATGAAAAACTGTTTTTT TRBV19 . TRBJ1-4 . 13
CASSYSRVVKNTEAFF TGTGCCAGCAGTTACTCGAGAGTGGTCAAGAACACTGAAGCTTTCTTT TRBV6-5 . TRBJ1-1 . 16